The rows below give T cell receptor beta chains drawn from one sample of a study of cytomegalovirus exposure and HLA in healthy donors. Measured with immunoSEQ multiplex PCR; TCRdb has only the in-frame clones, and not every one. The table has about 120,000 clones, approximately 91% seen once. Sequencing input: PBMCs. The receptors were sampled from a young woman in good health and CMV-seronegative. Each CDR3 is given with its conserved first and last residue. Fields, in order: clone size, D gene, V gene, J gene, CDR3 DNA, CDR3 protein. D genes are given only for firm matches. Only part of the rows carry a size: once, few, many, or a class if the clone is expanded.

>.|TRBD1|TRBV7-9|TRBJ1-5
TGTGCCAGCACCTCTTCCGGGACAGGGGATCAGCCCCAGCATTTT
CASTSSGTGDQPQHF
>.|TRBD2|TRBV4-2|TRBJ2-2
TGTGCCAGCAGCCAAGCTAGCGGTAACACCGGGGAGCTGTTTTTT
CASSQASGNTGELFF
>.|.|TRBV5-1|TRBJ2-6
TGCGCCAGCAGTATTTTCTCTGGGGCCAACGTCCTGACTTTC
CASSIFSGANVLTF
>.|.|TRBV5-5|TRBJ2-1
TGTGCCAGCAGCTTGGATTCTATACTCCTAAGCTCCTACAATGAGCAGTTCTTC
CASSLDSILLSSYNEQFF
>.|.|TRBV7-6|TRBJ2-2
TGTGCCATCGGTACCACCGGGGAGCTGTTTTTT
CAIGTTGELFF
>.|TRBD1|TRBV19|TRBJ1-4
TGTGCCAGTAGTAGGCCGGGACAGGGTCCCTCTAATGAAAAACTGTTTTTT
CASSRPGQGPSNEKLFF
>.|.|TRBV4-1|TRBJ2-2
TGCGCCAGCAGCCTGGGTCAGGGGATTAACCCCGGGGAGCTGTTTTTT
CASSLGQGINPGELFF
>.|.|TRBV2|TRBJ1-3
TGTGCCAGCAGTGTGGAAGGGGCTGGAAACACCATATATTTT
CASSVEGAGNTIYF
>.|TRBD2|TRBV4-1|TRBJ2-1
TGCGCCAGCAGCCACCCGGGACTAGCGGGAGGCAGCTCCTACAATGAGCAGTTCTTC
CASSHPGLAGGSSYNEQFF
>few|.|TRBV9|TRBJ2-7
TGTGCCAGCAGCGGGGCAGGGTTCTACGAGCAGTACTTC
CASSGAGFYEQYF
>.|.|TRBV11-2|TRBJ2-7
TGTGCCAGCAGCCACGATAGCTACGAGCAGTACTTC
CASSHDSYEQYF
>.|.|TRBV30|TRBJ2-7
TGTGCCTGGAGCGAGGGCCTCACGGAGCAGTACTTC
CAWSEGLTEQYF
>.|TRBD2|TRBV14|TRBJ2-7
TGTGCCAGCAGCCGTAGCGGGGCAAGCTCCTACGAGCAGTACTTC
CASSRSGASSYEQYF
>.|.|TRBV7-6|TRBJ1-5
TGTGCCAGCAGCTACCAGCGCGAGACAGCTAGCAATCAGCCCCAGCATTTT
CASSYQRETASNQPQHF
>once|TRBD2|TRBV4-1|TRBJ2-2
TGCGCCAGCAGCCTAAGAGCCTGGCGGGAGGGCCGCGATAGGAACACCGGGGAGCTGTTTTTT
CASSLRAWREGRDRNTGELFF